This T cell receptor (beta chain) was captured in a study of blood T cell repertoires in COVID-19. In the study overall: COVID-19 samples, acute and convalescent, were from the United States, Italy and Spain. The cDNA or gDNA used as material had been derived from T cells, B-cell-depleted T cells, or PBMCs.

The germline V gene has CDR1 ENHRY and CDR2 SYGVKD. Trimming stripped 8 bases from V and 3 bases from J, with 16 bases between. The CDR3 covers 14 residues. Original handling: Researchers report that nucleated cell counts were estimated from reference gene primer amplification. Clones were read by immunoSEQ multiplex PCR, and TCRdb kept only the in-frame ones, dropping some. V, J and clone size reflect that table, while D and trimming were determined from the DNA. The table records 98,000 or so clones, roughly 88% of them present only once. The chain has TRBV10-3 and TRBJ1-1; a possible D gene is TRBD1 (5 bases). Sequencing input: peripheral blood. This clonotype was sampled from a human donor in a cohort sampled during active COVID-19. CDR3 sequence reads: CAIAPGLRDTEAFF. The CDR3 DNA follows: TGTGCCATCGCCCCGGGACTCCGGGACACTGAAGCTTTCTTT.